The clone carrying this TCR beta chain was seen just once. Ages ranged from about 18 to 100 years, with residence in about 24 US areas. Cohorts were based on clinical histories the participants reported. The sample comes from a study of blood T cell repertoires in COVID-19. About the research overall: Sites in the United States, Italy and Spain provided acute and convalescent COVID-19 samples.

Source study methods: Cell counts per sample came from amplifying reference gene primers. TCRdb keeps only in-frame clones here, not all; method: immunoSEQ multiplex PCR. The V and J calls and clone size are taken from that table; D and trimming were inferred from the DNA. The sample comprises approximately 140,000 clones, roughly 80% of which are singletons, and 4.5% to 7% rests with the top ten. Unmatched junction bases numbered 11, after V lost 1 base and J lost 4 bases. The CDR3 has 18 amino acids. Per germline, CDR1 SGHTA and CDR2 FQGNSA. Material for sequencing was PBMCs or T cells enriched from blood (not recorded which). The chain recombines TRBV7-2 with TRBJ2-5; 11 nucleotides match TRBD2. This sequence originates from a man aged 35 to 55 with acute COVID-19. CDR3 sequence (DNA): TGTGCCAGCAGCTTAGAGGGGCTAGCGGGAGGTTTTTTAGAGACCCAGTACTTC. It yields the protein CASSLEGLAGGFLETQYF.